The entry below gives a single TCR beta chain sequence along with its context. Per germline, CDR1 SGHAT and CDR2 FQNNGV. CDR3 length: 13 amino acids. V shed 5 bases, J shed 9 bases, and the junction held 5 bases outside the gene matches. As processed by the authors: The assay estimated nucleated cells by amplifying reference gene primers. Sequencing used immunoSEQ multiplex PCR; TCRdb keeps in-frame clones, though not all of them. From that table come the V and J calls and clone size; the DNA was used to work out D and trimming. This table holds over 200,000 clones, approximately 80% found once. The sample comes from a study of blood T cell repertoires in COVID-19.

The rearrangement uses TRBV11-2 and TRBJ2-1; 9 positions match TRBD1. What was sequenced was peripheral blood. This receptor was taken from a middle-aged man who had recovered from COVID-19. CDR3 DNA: TGTGCCAGCAGCCAACAGGGGGCAGGTGAGCAGTTCTTC. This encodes CASSQQGAGEQFF. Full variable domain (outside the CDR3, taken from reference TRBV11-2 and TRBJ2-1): EAGVAQSPRYKIIEKRQSVAFWCNPISGHATLYWYQQILGQGPKLLIQFQNNGVVDDSQLPKDRFSAERLKGVDSTLKIQPAKLEDSAVYLCASSQQGAGEQFFGPGTRLTVL.